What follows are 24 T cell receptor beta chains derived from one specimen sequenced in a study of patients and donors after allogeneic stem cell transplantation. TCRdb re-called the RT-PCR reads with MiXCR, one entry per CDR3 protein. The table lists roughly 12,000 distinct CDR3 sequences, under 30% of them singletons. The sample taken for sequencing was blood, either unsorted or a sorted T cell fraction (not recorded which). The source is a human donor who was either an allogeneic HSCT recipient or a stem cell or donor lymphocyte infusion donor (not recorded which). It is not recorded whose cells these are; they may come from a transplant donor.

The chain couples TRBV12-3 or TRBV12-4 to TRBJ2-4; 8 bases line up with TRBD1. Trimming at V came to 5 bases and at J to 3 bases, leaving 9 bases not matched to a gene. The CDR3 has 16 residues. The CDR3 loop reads CASSHSGGAGKNIQYF. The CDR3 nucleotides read TGTGCCAGCAGTCATTCAGGGGGCGCGGGCAAAAACATTCAGTACTTC.

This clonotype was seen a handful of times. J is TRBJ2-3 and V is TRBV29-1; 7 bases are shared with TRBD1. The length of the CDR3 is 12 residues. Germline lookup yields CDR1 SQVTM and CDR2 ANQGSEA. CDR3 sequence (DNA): TGCGGAAAAAGGGACAGCCGAGATACGCAGTATTTT. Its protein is CGKRDSRDTQYF.

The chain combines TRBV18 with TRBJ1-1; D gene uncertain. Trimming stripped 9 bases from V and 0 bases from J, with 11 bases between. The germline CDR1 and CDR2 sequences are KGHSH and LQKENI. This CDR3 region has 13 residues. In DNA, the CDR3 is TGTGCCAGTCTGGACGTAATGAACACTGAAGCTTTCTTT. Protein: CASLDVMNTEAFF.

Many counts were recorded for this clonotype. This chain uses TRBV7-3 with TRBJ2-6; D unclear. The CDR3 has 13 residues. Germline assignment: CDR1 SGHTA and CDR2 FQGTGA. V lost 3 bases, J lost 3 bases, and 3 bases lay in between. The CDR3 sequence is CASSFGGANVLTF. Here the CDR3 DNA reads TGTGCCAGCAGCTTCGGTGGGGCCAACGTCCTGACTTTC.

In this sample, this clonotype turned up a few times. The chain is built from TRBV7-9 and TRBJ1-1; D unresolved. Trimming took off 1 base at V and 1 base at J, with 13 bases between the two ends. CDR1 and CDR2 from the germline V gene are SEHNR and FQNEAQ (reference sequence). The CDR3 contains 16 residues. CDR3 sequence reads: CASSLVRLAANTEAFF. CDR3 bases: TGTGCCAGCAGCTTAGTCCGCTTGGCCGCGAACACTGAAGCTTTCTTT. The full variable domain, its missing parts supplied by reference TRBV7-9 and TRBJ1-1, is DTGVSQNPRHKITKRGQNVTFRCDPISEHNRLYWYRQTLGQGPEFLTYFQNEAQLEKSRLLSDRFSAERPKGSFSTLEIQRTEQGDSAMYLCASSLVRLAANTEAFFGQGTRLTVV.

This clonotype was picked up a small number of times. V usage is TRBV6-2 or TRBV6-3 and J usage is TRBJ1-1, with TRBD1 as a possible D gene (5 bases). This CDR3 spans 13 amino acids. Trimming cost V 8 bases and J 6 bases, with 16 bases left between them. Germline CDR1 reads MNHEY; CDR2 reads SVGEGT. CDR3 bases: TGTGCCAGCCGAGGGGCAGGGCGGGCTGAAGCTTTCTTT. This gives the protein CASRGAGRAEAFF.

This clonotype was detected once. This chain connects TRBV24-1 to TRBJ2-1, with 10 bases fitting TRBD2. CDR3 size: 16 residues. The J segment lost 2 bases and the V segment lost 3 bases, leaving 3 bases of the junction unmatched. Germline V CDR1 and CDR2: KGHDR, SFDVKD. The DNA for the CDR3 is TGTGCCACCAGTGATCTCGGGACTAGCGCCTACAATGAGCAGTTCTTC. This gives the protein CATSDLGTSAYNEQFF.

As DNA, the CDR3 is TGTGCCAGCAGCTTAGCCGGGACGAGCAATCAGCCCCAGCATTTT. It specifies CASSLAGTSNQPQHF. This sequence joins TRBV11-2 and TRBJ1-5; a weak D match, TRBD1 (5 bases). This CDR3 contains 15 residues. V shed 1 base and J shed 1 base, with 8 bases lying between them. Germline V gene lookup returns CDR1 SGHAT and CDR2 FQNNGV.

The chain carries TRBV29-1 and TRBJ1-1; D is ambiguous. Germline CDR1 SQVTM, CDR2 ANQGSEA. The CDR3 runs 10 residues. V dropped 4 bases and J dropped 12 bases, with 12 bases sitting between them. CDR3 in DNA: TGCAGCGTTGCCGATGCGGGTACTTTCTTT. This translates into CSVADAGTFF.

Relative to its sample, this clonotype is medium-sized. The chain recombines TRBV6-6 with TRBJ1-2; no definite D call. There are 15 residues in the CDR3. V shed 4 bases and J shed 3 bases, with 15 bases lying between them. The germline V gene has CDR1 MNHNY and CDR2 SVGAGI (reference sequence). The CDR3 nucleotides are TGTGCCAGCAGTTTCCCCGGCCTGGGAGACTATGGCTACACCTTC. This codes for CASSFPGLGDYGYTF.

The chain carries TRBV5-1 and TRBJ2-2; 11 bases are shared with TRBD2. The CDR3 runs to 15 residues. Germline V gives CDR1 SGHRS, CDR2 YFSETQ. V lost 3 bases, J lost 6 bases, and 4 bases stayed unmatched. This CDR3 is CASSSLAGGAGELFF. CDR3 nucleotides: TGCGCCAGCAGCTCATTAGCGGGAGGGGCCGGGGAGCTGTTTTTT.

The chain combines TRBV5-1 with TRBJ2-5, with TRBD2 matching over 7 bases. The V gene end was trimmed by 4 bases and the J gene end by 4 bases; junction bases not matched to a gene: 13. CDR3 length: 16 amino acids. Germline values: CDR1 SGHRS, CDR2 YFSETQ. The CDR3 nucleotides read TGCGCCAGCAGCCATTTCCGGGACTACCATGGAGAGACCCAGTACTTC. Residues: CASSHFRDYHGETQYF.

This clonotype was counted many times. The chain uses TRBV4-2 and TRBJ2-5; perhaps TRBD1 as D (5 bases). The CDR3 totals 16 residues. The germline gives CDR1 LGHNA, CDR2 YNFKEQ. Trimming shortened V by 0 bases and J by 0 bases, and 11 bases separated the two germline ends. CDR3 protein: CASSQENPTDQETQYF. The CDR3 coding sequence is TGTGCCAGCAGCCAAGAGAATCCGACAGACCAAGAGACCCAGTACTTC.

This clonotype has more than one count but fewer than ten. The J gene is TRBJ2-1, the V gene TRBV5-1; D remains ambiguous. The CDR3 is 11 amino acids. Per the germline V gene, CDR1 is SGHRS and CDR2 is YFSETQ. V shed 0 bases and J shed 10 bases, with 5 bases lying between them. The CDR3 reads CASSLAQEQFF. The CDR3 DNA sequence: TGCGCCAGCAGCTTGGCGCAAGAGCAGTTCTTC.

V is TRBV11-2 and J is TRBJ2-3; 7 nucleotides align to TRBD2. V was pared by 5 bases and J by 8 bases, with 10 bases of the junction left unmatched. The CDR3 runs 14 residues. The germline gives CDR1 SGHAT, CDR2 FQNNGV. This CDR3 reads CASSTGLHSGTQYF. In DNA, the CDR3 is TGTGCCAGCAGCACGGGACTACACAGTGGTACGCAGTATTTT.

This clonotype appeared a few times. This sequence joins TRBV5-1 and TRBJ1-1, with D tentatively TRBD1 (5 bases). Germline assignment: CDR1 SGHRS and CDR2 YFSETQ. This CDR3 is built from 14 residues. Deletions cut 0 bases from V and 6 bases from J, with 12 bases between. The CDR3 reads CASSLVGPLAEAFF. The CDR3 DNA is TGCGCCAGCAGCTTGGTGGGGCCTTTGGCTGAAGCTTTCTTT. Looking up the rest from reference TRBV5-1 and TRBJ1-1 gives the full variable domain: KAGVTQTPRYLIKTRGQQVTLSCSPISGHRSVSWYQQTPGQGLQFLFEYFSETQRNKGNFPGRFSGRQFSNSRSEMNVSTLELGDSALYLCASSLVGPLAEAFFGQGTRLTVV.

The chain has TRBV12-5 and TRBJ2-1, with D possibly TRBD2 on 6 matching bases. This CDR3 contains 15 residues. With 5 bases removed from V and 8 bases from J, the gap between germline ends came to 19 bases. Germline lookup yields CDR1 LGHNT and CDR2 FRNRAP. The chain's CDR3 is CASGPGLARSDEQFF. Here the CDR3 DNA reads TGTGCTAGTGGTCCTGGCCTAGCGAGATCAGATGAGCAGTTCTTC.

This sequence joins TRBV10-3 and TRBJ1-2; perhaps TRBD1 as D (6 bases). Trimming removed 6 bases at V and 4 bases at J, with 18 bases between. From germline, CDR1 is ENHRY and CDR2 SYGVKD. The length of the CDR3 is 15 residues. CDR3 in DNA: TGTGCCATCAGGTCGTTAGGACAGAAATCCTATGGCTACACCTTC. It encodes CAIRSLGQKSYGYTF.

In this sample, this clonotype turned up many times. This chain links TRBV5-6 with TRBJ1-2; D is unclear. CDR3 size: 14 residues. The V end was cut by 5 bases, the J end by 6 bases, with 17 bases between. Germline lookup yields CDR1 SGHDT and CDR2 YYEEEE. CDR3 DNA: TGTGCCAGCAGTCCCCCAAGGCGGGGAGATGGCTACACCTTC. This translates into CASSPPRRGDGYTF.

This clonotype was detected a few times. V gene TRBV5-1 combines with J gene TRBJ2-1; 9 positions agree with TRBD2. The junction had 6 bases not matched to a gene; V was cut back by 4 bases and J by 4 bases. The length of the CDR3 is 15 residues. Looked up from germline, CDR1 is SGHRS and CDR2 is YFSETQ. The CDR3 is CASSHGLASYNEQFF. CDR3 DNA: TGCGCCAGCAGCCATGGACTAGCGAGTTACAATGAGCAGTTCTTC.

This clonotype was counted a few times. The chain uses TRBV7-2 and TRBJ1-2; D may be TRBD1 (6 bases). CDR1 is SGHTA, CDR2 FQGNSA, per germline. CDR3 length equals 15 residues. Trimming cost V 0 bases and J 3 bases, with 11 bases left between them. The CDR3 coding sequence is TGTGCCAGCAGCTTAGCGCGGGGGGCTGACTATGGCTACACCTTC. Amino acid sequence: CASSLARGADYGYTF.

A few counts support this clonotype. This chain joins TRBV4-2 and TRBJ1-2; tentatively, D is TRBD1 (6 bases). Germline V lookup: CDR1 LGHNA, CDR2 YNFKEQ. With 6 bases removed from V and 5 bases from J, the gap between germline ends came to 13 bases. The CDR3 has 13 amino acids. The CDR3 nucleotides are TGTGCCAGCAGACCGGGACACCTATATGGCTACACCTTC. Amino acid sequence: CASRPGHLYGYTF.

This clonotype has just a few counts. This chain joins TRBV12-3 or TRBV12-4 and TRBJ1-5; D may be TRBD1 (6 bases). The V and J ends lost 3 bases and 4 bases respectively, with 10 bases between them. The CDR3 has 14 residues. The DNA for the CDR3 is TGTGCCAGCAGTTTGGAGGGGGGGAATCAGCCCCAGCATTTT. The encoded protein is CASSLEGGNQPQHF.

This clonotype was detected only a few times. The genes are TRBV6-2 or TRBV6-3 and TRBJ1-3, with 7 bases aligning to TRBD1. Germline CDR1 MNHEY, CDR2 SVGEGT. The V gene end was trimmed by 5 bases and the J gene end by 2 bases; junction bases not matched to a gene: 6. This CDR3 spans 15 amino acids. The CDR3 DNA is TGTGCCAGCAGTCTCGGGACAGCGGCTGGAAACACCATATATTTT. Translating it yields CASSLGTAAGNTIYF.